The clone carrying this TCR beta chain appeared a few times. CDR3 length: 16 amino acids. After removal of 6 bases from V and 5 bases from J, the junction contained 12 bases not matched to a gene. The germline V gene has CDR1 MNHNY and CDR2 SVGAGI (reference sequence). These data belong to a study of blood T cell repertoires in COVID-19. Sequencing was performed with immunoSEQ multiplex PCR; in TCRdb, only in-frame clones are kept and a portion is missing. The table records approximately 230,000 clones, 70% to 90% of them present only once. This TCR was sampled from a woman in her thirties or forties who had recovered from COVID-19. The sample was peripheral blood. The chain couples TRBV6-6 to TRBJ2-5; the match to TRBD2 covers 10 bases. CDR3 protein: CASSRLAGVVSETQYF. The CDR3 bases are TGTGCCAGCAGCCGCCTAGCGGGAGTAGTTAGTGAGACCCAGTACTTC.